This TCR beta chain appears in the sequencing data of a study of blood T cell repertoires in COVID-19 (dated by TCRdb to the early 2020s). Turning to the overall study: Samples covering the acute and convalescent phases of COVID-19 were provided by collaborators in the United States, Italy and Spain. Samples came from the ongoing ImmuneRACE study (first 160 participants) plus 1,254 subjects from 6 global collaborators. The repertoires were made available in a free public database intended to serve as a resource for research on the immune response to SARS-CoV-2. The sample metadata nearly always contained a de-identified subject ID, COVID-19 status, age in years and sex. The prospective study material was composed of cDNA or gDNA derived from T cells, B-cell-depleted T cells, or PBMCs. Where HLA class I and class II types were available, the types were taken from metadata supplied by the sample provider, not from assay-based typing. Subjects who had been exposed to COVID-19, were actively infected with it, or had recovered from it provided the deeply sampled blood TCRbeta repertoires that made up the dataset.

One collaborating source in Seattle enrolled patients during active infection and followed them longitudinally through the course of disease. Each collaborating institution followed its own protocols to collect whole blood in K2EDTA tubes. Collaborator samples were shipped for TCRbeta analysis as frozen whole blood, isolated PBMCs, or DNA extracted from either sample type. The full study reports these points: How much clinical and demographic metadata was included differed by source and by participant, and the metadata was provided uncurated.

TCRbeta CDR3 regions were amplified from genomic DNA using the immunoSEQ Assay, a bias-controlled multiplex PCR. Turning to the authors' computational methods: Nucleated cell counts per sample were estimated from amplification of reference gene primers within the assay. Sequence reads were collapsed and filtered to measure the absolute abundance of every unique TCRbeta CDR3 rearrangement. For each sample, productive Simpson clonality was calculated as the square root of Simpson's diversity index over productive rearrangements. The clones in this table, taken by TCRdb from immuneACCESS, are in-frame only. Not every clone is retained; where verified, under half of the shortfall comes from an unresolved V gene, and the cause of the rest is unknown. V and J calls and clone size are copied from that table; D and trimming were computed from the DNA. The sample table contains 200,000 to 250,000 clones; only one count was recorded for 83% of them. The top ten clonotypes cover 1.3% of the sample.

This clone has more than one count but fewer than ten. What this receptor recognizes is not known. The input lacks base qualities; no much larger clone sits a single base away. Measured from the cysteine to the phenylalanine, the CDR3 is 19 residues long. Left in the record is the CDR3 DNA by itself, 57 bases read in frame from the first base. CDR1 and CDR2 are drawn from the germline V gene: SGHDN, FVKESK. V is pruned by 2 bases and J by 3 bases, leaving 9 bases of the junction without a gene match. Sequences were obtained from peripheral blood. This sequence was found in a woman in her twenties or thirties with COVID-19, enrolled during active disease. The V and J genes are TRBV14 and TRBJ2-2; 13 central bases correspond to TRBD2. Here is the DNA: TGTGCCAGCAGCCAAACTAGCGGGAGGGCCCTACAATACACCGGGGAGCTGTTTTTT. The resulting protein is CASSQTSGRALQYTGELFF.